These 20 T cell receptor beta chains share one sample of origin, sequenced in a study of cytomegalovirus exposure and HLA in healthy donors. PCR employed 60 Vbeta and 13 Jbeta primers. Profiled with immunoSEQ multiplex PCR; TCRdb holds only in-frame clones, not every one. The sample includes about 240,000 clones, about 81% of them seen just once. Sequencing was carried out using PBMCs. The origin of the receptors is a woman aged 40 to 55 in good health and CMV-seropositive.

The chain has TRBV2 and TRBJ2-7, with D perhaps TRBD1 (6 bases). Looked up from germline, CDR1 is SNHLY and CDR2 is FYNNEI. This CDR3 comprises 14 residues. V was pared by 1 base and J by 5 bases, with 12 bases between. DNA for the CDR3: TGTGCCAGCAGTGAAGACAGGGTAATTCACGAGCAGTACTTC. Translation gives CASSEDRVIHEQYF. Complete variable domain (other parts from reference TRBV2 and TRBJ2-7): EPEVTQTPSHQVTQMGQEVILRCVPISNHLYFYWYRQILGQKVEFLVSFYNNEISEKSEIFDDQFSVERPDGSNFTLKIRSTKLEDSAMYFCASSEDRVIHEQYFGPGTRLTVT.

In regard to this clone: An end of the junction differs from the germline gene, which may be a read error. The chain is built from TRBV7-9 and TRBJ1-1, with a weak D call TRBD1 (5 bases). CDR3 length equals 13 residues. Germline assignment: CDR1 SEHNR and CDR2 FQNEAQ (reference sequence). The CDR3 DNA reads TGTTCCAGCAGCCGCAGGGTTGACACTGAAGCTTTCTTT. Its translation: CSSSRRVDTEAFF.

The chain carries TRBV13 and TRBJ1-3, with TRBD1 matching 10 bases. V shed 5 bases, J shed 1 base, and the junction held 5 bases outside the gene matches. The CDR3 runs to 16 residues. Germline-derived CDR1 and CDR2 are PRHDT and FYEKMQ (reference sequence). CDR3 bases: TGTGCCAGCAGCCCCGGGACAGGGGTTTCTGGAAACACCATATATTTT. This encodes CASSPGTGVSGNTIYF.

CDR3 protein: CASSLGGMRGAGTEAFF. The CDR3, as DNA: TGTGCCAGCAGCTTGGGGGGCATGCGGGGGGCTGGCACTGAAGCTTTCTTT. The chain couples TRBV5-6 to TRBJ1-1, with a possible D match to TRBD1 (6 bases). CDR3 size: 17 residues. Germline-derived CDR1 and CDR2 are SGHDT and YYEEEE. V lost 0 bases and J 4 bases, leaving 19 bases between the germline ends.

The chain has TRBV15 and TRBJ2-4; D remains unclear. The CDR3 has 13 amino acids. Germline values: CDR1 LNHNV, CDR2 YYDKDF (reference sequence). V was pared by 8 bases and J by 3 bases, with 11 bases between. The CDR3 loop is CATCDGVKNIQYF. The CDR3 DNA reads TGTGCCACCTGTGATGGAGTCAAAAACATTCAGTACTTC.

This chain joins TRBV4-1 and TRBJ2-6, with TRBD2 as a possible D gene (6 bases). Germline CDR1 reads MGHRA; CDR2 reads YSYEKL. V was shortened by 1 base and J by 3 bases, with 10 bases between the two germline ends. The CDR3 runs to 16 residues. The CDR3, as DNA: TGCGCCAGCAGCCAAGGTCACGGGGGTGGGGCCAACGTCCTGACTTTC. Its translation: CASSQGHGGGANVLTF.

This chain uses TRBV7-3 with TRBJ2-7; 10 bases fit TRBD2. From germline, CDR1 is SGHTA and CDR2 FQGTGA. Trimming at V came to 0 bases and at J to 4 bases, leaving 3 bases not matched to a gene. The CDR3 extends over 15 amino acids. CDR3 sequence reads: CASSLTASGRYEQYF. The CDR3 bases are TGTGCCAGCAGCTTAACGGCTAGCGGGAGATACGAGCAGTACTTC.

The J gene is TRBJ1-2, the V gene TRBV6-1; 9 bases are shared with TRBD1. This CDR3 has 16 amino acids. Germline trimming cut 2 bases from V and 7 bases from J; bases unmatched to any gene: 11. CDR1 is MNHNS, CDR2 SASEGT, per germline. CDR3 nucleotides: TGTGCCAGCAGTGAATCAGGGACAGGGTATTCAACTGGCTACACCTTC. It is translated as CASSESGTGYSTGYTF.

This chain uses TRBV18 with TRBJ2-5, with TRBD1 matching 7 bases. The CDR3 extends over 14 amino acids. Germline values: CDR1 KGHSH, CDR2 LQKENI. With V trimmed by 0 bases and J by 2 bases, 0 bases remained unmatched. The CDR3 coding sequence is TGTGCCAGCTCACCACCGGACAGGCAAGAGACCCAGTACTTC. Translated, it gives CASSPPDRQETQYF.

The genes are TRBV11-3 and TRBJ2-1, with 14 positions matching TRBD2. The germline gives CDR1 SGHNT, CDR2 YENEEA. After removal of 4 bases from V and 7 bases from J, the junction contained 0 bases not matched to a gene. CDR3 length: 14 residues. The CDR3: CASSWTSGGNEQFF. The CDR3 DNA is TGTGCCAGCAGCTGGACTAGCGGGGGGAATGAGCAGTTCTTC.

The V call is TRBV30, the J call TRBJ1-5; maybe TRBD1 (6 bases). Trimming shortened V by 0 bases and J by 4 bases, and 22 bases separated the two germline ends. The germline V gene has CDR1 GTSNPN and CDR2 SVGIG (reference sequence). The CDR3 spans 18 residues. The CDR3 region has the DNA TGTGCCTGGAGTGTTGGGTCCTACCGGGACACCATGAATCAGCCCCAGCATTTT. Translation gives CAWSVGSYRDTMNQPQHF. Full variable domain (remainder filled in from reference TRBV30 and TRBJ1-5): SQTIHQWPATLVQPVGSPLSLECTVEGTSNPNLYWYRQAAGRGLQLLFYSVGIGQISSEVPQNLSASRPQDRQFILSSKKLLLSDSGFYLCAWSVGSYRDTMNQPQHFGDGTRLSIL.

The chain recombines TRBV18 with TRBJ1-4, with a weak D call TRBD1 (6 bases). Germline CDR1 reads KGHSH; CDR2 reads LQKENI. V gave up 2 bases and J gave up 8 bases, with 15 bases separating them. The CDR3 is 15 amino acids. The CDR3 region is CASSPELTGEEKLFF. The CDR3 region has the DNA TGTGCCAGCTCACCAGAGTTGACAGGAGAGGAAAAACTGTTTTTT.

The chain uses TRBV27 and TRBJ2-1; possible D gene TRBD2, 6 bases. Germline V gene sequence: CDR1 MNHEY, CDR2 SMNVEV (reference sequence). V was pared by 5 bases and J by 2 bases, with 10 bases between. CDR3 length equals 14 residues. CDR3 in DNA: TGTGCCAGCAGTGACCGGGGGACCTACAATGAGCAGTTCTTC. The encoded protein is CASSDRGTYNEQFF.

This CDR3 reads CAISESGGGAYEQYF. The CDR3 DNA reads as TGTGCCATCAGTGAGTCCGGAGGGGGGGCCTACGAGCAGTACTTC. The V call is TRBV10-3, the J call TRBJ2-7; D may be TRBD2 (7 bases). The germline CDR1 and CDR2 sequences are ENHRY and SYGVKD. The V end lost 0 bases, the J end lost 2 bases, and 11 bases lay between the germline ends. CDR3 length equals 15 residues.

The table lists this clone with a few counts. The chain employs TRBV25-1 and TRBJ1-2, with D maybe TRBD1 (6 bases). V was shortened by 2 bases and J by 1 base, with 8 bases between the two germline ends. Germline CDR1 and CDR2: MGHDK and SYGVNS. This CDR3 has 14 residues. CDR3 sequence (DNA): TGTGCCAGCAGTGAACAGGGGTATAACTATGGCTACACCTTC. Protein sequence: CASSEQGYNYGYTF.

The V call is TRBV12-5, the J call TRBJ2-1; D is possibly TRBD2 (7 bases). CDR3 length equals 15 residues. V lost 4 bases to trimming and J lost 6 bases, with 16 bases between them. CDR1 and CDR2 (germline): LGHNT, FRNRAP. The CDR3: CASGWIGEGGNEQFF. The CDR3 nucleotides are TGTGCTAGTGGTTGGATCGGGGAGGGGGGCAATGAGCAGTTCTTC.

The V call is TRBV7-8, the J call TRBJ1-5; no clear D. Trimming stripped 5 bases from V and 3 bases from J, with 11 bases between. CDR1 and CDR2 from the germline V gene are SGHVS and FQNEAQ. The CDR3 runs 14 residues. CDR3 region: CASSRQALNQPQHF. Here the CDR3 DNA reads TGTGCCAGCAGCAGGCAGGCGCTCAATCAGCCCCAGCATTTT.

The chain recombines TRBV30 with TRBJ2-2, with TRBD2 as a possible D gene (6 bases). The CDR3 is made up of 13 amino acids. Germline CDR1 GTSNPN, CDR2 SVGIG (reference sequence). Deletions cut 0 bases from V and 6 bases from J, with 8 bases between. The CDR3 spells CAWSVLAAGELFF. CDR3 DNA sequence: TGTGCCTGGAGTGTACTAGCCGCCGGGGAGCTGTTTTTT.

The chain couples TRBV6-6 to TRBJ1-5; 8 bases map to TRBD1. Germline values: CDR1 MNHNY, CDR2 SVGAGI (reference sequence). The V segment lost 6 bases and the J segment 8 bases; nucleotides outside the gene matches: 12. This CDR3 spans 15 amino acids. CDR3 sequence: CASSPFRGQDEPQHF. The CDR3 DNA reads as TGTGCCAGCAGCCCCTTCAGGGGGCAGGATGAGCCCCAGCATTTT.

V gene TRBV12-5 combines with J gene TRBJ1-3; no clear D. The CDR3 sequence is 14 residues long. Trimming removed 4 bases at V and 0 bases at J, with 7 bases between. CDR1 LGHNT and CDR2 FRNRAP come from the germline V gene. The CDR3 DNA is TGTGCTAGTGGTTCAGGTTACTCTGGAAACACCATATATTTT. Encoded protein: CASGSGYSGNTIYF.